What follows describes a single TCR beta chain. What it binds is not known. The CDR3 spans 14 residues. The V gene's germline CDR1 is SGHRS and CDR2 YFSETQ. Trimming stripped 1 base from V and 1 base from J, with 9 bases between. The sample belongs to a study of PD-1 blockade in classical Hodgkin lymphoma. Study-wide points: CD4+ TCR diversity, unlike CD8+, rose significantly by C4D1. Later analyses included only patients treated at least 1 year post-ASCT. The repertoire differences lack a defined cause, possibly disease activity or prior therapy.

Using immunoSEQ multiplex PCR, the repertoire was profiled, and TCRdb retains in-frame clones only, with some absent. Of about 90,000 clones listed, 83% are singletons. Time point meaning: cycle 4 day 1 (C4D1), after five to seven weeks of nivolumab. Every one of the patients relapsed after autologous stem cell transplantation (brentuximab vedotin exposure was variable). The sequences come from peripheral blood mononuclear cells (PBMCs), collected before the fourth cycle of nivolumab. This receptor was obtained from a human donor with classical Hodgkin lymphoma. This chain joins TRBV5-1 and TRBJ2-7; possibly TRBD2 for D (6 bases). Written as DNA, the CDR3 is TGCGCCAGCAGCTTGATTGGAGGGTCCTACGAGCAGTACTTC. It is translated as CASSLIGGSYEQYF. Full variable domain (outside the CDR3, taken from reference TRBV5-1 and TRBJ2-7): KAGVTQTPRYLIKTRGQQVTLSCSPISGHRSVSWYQQTPGQGLQFLFEYFSETQRNKGNFPGRFSGRQFSNSRSEMNVSTLELGDSALYLCASSLIGGSYEQYFGPGTRLTVT.